Below are 7 T cell receptor beta chains sequenced from a single sample in a study of a mutant IDH1 vaccine in newly diagnosed glioma. TCRdb's table, derived via immunoSEQ multiplex PCR, lists solely in-frame clones and lacks some. The sample lists 30,000 or so clones; almost 85% were seen once. Time point described: baseline, week 1 (first vaccination visit). Treatment specified: pre-vaccination baseline after standard-of-care therapy. The starting material was PBMCs, obtained from a glioma patient treated with radiotherapy, temozolomide or both. All receptors come from a young man with glioma.

The chain links TRBV7-2 to TRBJ1-3; TRBD1 agrees at 8 bases. Germline V lookup: CDR1 SGHTA, CDR2 FQGNSA. This CDR3 has 15 amino acids. V trimming: 1 base; J trimming: 5 bases; junction bases outside the gene matches: 4. The DNA for the CDR3 is TGTGCCAGCAGCTTAGGGACAGGGAGAAGAAACACCATATATTTT. It codes for CASSLGTGRRNTIYF.

The rearrangement uses TRBV2 and TRBJ2-3; TRBD2 is a possible D gene (5 bases). This CDR3 region has 17 residues. Germline V gives CDR1 SNHLY, CDR2 FYNNEI. The V end lost 7 bases, the J end lost 4 bases, and 24 bases lay between the germline ends. This CDR3 reads CASTRIKGVRSADTQYF. The CDR3 nucleotides read TGTGCCAGCACCCGAATTAAAGGAGTCCGTAGCGCAGATACGCAGTATTTT. Supplemented by reference TRBV2 and TRBJ2-3, the full variable domain reads EPEVTQTPSHQVTQMGQEVILRCVPISNHLYFYWYRQILGQKVEFLVSFYNNEISEKSEIFDDQFSVERPDGSNFTLKIRSTKLEDSAMYFCASTRIKGVRSADTQYFGPGTRLTVL.

The count of this clone is one. The J gene is TRBJ1-5, the V gene TRBV9; TRBD1 might be the D (6 bases). This CDR3 region has 14 residues. Trimming removed 4 bases from V and 8 bases from J, with 16 bases in between. CDR1 and CDR2 (germline): SGDLS, YYNGEE. The CDR3 DNA reads as TGTGCCAGCAGCACCCAGACAGGCCCAGAGCCCCAGCATTTT. Its protein product is CASSTQTGPEPQHF. The full variable domain, in which reference TRBV9 and TRBJ1-5 provide the parts outside the CDR3, is DSGVTQTPKHLITATGQRVTLRCSPRSGDLSVYWYQQSLDQGLQFLIQYYNGEERAKGNILERFSAQQFPDLHSELNLSSLELGDSALYFCASSTQTGPEPQHFGDGTRLSIL.

The rearrangement links TRBV7-9 to TRBJ2-5; D is undetermined. The CDR3 contains 12 residues. V was cut by 5 bases and J by 4 bases, with 8 bases left in between. Germline values: CDR1 SEHNR, CDR2 FQNEAQ (reference sequence). The CDR3 reads CASSPSGETQYF. In DNA form, the CDR3 reads TGTGCCAGCAGCCCTTCGGGAGAGACCCAGTACTTC.

V and J are TRBV11-1 and TRBJ2-7, with D perhaps TRBD2 (5 bases). CDR3 size: 13 residues. V was shortened by 1 base and J by 3 bases, with 7 bases between the two germline ends. CDR1 is SGHAT and CDR2 is FQDESV in the germline V gene (reference sequence). CDR3: CASSLVRGYEQYF. The CDR3 DNA follows: TGTGCCAGCAGCTTAGTCCGGGGCTACGAGCAGTACTTC.

The genes are TRBV2 and TRBJ1-1; D remains unclear. Germline-derived CDR1 and CDR2 are SNHLY and FYNNEI. V lost 3 bases to trimming and J lost 6 bases, with 14 bases between them. The CDR3 consists of 14 residues. The CDR3 sequence is CASSDRSRAAEAFF. CDR3 DNA sequence: TGTGCCAGCAGTGACAGGTCCCGCGCGGCTGAAGCTTTCTTT.

This clone was observed a few times. This chain connects TRBV30 to TRBJ1-5, with D unclear. Trimming shortened V by 1 base and J by 11 bases, and 12 bases separated the two germline ends. Germline CDR1 GTSNPN, CDR2 SVGIG (reference sequence). The CDR3 extends over 12 amino acids. The CDR3 DNA follows: TGTGCCTGGAGTGATCAGTTTCAAGCCCAGCATTTT. Translating gives CAWSDQFQAQHF.